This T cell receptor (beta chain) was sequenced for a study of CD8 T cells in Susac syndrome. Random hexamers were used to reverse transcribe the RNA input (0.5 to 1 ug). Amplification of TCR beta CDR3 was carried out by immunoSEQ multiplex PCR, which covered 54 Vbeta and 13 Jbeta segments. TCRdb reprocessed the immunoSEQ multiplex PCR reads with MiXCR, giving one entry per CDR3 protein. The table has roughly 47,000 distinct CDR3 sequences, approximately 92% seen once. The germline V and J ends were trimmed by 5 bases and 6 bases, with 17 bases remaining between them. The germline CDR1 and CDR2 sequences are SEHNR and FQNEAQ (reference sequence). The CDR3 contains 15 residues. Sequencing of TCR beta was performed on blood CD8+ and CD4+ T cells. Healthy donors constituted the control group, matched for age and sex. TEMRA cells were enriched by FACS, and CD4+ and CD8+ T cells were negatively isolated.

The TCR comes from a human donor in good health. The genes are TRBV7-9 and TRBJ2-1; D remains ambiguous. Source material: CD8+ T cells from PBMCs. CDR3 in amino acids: CASSLRRSAPNEQFF. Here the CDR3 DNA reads TGTGCCAGCAGCCTCAGGCGCTCCGCCCCCAATGAGCAGTTCTTC.